This T cell receptor beta chain emerged from a study of early T cells in non-severe SARS-CoV-2 infection. Background on the study: RNA in bulk from unsorted whole blood was sequenced, and chains were unpaired. General observations from the study: VDJdb matching favored anti-spike CD8 responses, missing private and CD4 specificities.

Many counts were recorded for this clonotype. Its matching antigen is unknown. Unique molecular identifier tags were affixed to discrete cDNA molecules. In TCRdb, the 5' RACE reads were re-called with MiXCR into one record per CDR3 protein. The table shows tens of thousands of distinct CDR3 sequences, with around 5.1% occurring only once. The V gene's germline CDR1 is DFQATT and CDR2 SNEGSKA (reference sequence). CDR3 length: 16 amino acids. The V segment lost 3 bases and the J segment 1 base; nucleotides outside the gene matches: 11. The source is an adult who was a healthcare worker with PCR-confirmed SARS-CoV-2 infection or an uninfected control (not recorded which). The chain joins TRBV20-1 to TRBJ2-5; 7 nucleotides align to TRBD2. This specimen was whole blood, taken at baseline. This chain's CDR3 is CSARTGRAGAQETQYF. In DNA, the CDR3 is TGCAGTGCTAGGACGGGTCGGGCGGGAGCCCAAGAGACCCAGTACTTC.